A single T cell receptor (beta chain) is shown here with its context. Its antigen has not been determined. The input lacks base qualities; no much larger clone sits a single base away. The sample belongs to a study of technical replicates of blood from several donors (dated by TCRdb to about 2017). Based on the germline V gene, the CDR1 and CDR2 sequences are MGHRA and YSYEKL. CDR3 length: 17 amino acids, cysteine to phenylalanine. Only the CDR3 portion is preserved as DNA: 51 bases, with reading frame beginning at the first base. The germline V end is reduced by 2 bases and the J end by 0 bases; junction bases left unmatched: 10. The library was prepared using the immunoSEQ multiplex PCR assay. In TCRdb, the immuneACCESS table is reduced to in-frame sequences with V and J assigned. These tables do not hold every clone; where another copy was compared, an unresolved V gene accounts for under half, and the others remain unexplained. The sample table holds about 88,000 clones, of which 85% to 95% were seen once. Over 0.2% of the sample comes from the top ten.

The sequence came from a human donor in good health. Sequenced input: T cells isolated from PBMCs. The sequence is built from TRBV4-1 and TRBJ2-7; TRBD1 lines up with 7 middle nucleotides. CDR3 protein: CASSQSNGRTGSYEQYF. The base sequence is TGCGCCAGCAGCCAATCGAATGGAAGGACAGGCTCCTACGAGCAGTACTTC.